A single sample gave rise to the 7 T cell receptor beta chains below, sequenced in a study of lymphopenia after photon versus proton radiotherapy. Here immunoSEQ multiplex PCR was the method, and the copy in TCRdb shows in-frame clones only, minus some. Of 45,000 to 65,000 clones listed, 65% to 85% are singletons. Here the sequenced sample was peripheral blood, taken from a patient treated with photon-based radiotherapy. Receptors originate from a man aged 50 to 60 with gastric cancer.

The chain combines TRBV19 with TRBJ1-2; 10 positions match TRBD1. After removal of 3 bases from V and 4 bases from J, the junction contained 5 bases not matched to a gene. The length of the CDR3 is 15 residues. Germline lookup yields CDR1 LNHDA and CDR2 SQIVND (reference sequence). CDR3 bases: TGTGCCAGTAGTATCTCGGGACAGGGGCTCTATGGCTACACCTTC. Its protein product is CASSISGQGLYGYTF.

V and J are TRBV2 and TRBJ1-4; D perhaps matches TRBD1 (5 bases). Germline-derived CDR1 and CDR2 are SNHLY and FYNNEI. V was clipped by 10 bases and J by 5 bases, with 14 bases between them. The CDR3 has 13 amino acids. CDR3: CATAGTSNEKLFF. Here the CDR3 DNA reads TGTGCCACCGCCGGGACTTCGAATGAAAAACTGTTTTTT.

The chain couples TRBV7-2 to TRBJ2-1; TRBD2 matches at 12 bases. The ends lost 4 bases at V and 6 bases at J; junction bases unmatched: 7. The CDR3 contains 16 residues. Germline CDR1 SGHTA, CDR2 FQGNSA. The CDR3 sequence is CASSSAGTSGFNEQFF. The CDR3 DNA sequence: TGTGCCAGCAGCTCCGCCGGGACTAGCGGGTTCAATGAGCAGTTCTTC.

The V and J genes are TRBV9 and TRBJ2-2, with D possibly matching TRBD1 (6 bases). This CDR3 comprises 14 residues. V was trimmed by 4 bases and J by 7 bases, leaving 14 bases between them. CDR1 is SGDLS and CDR2 is YYNGEE in the germline V gene. The CDR3 DNA reads as TGTGCCAGCAGCCCTACCGGACAGCGCGGGGAGCTGTTTTTT. Amino acids: CASSPTGQRGELFF.

The chain joins TRBV9 to TRBJ2-2, with D possibly matching TRBD1 (6 bases). V shed 2 bases and J shed 2 bases, with 13 bases lying between them. CDR1 is SGDLS and CDR2 is YYNGEE in the germline V gene. The CDR3 is made up of 16 amino acids. This chain's CDR3 is CASSVVDGGNTGELFF. In DNA form, the CDR3 reads TGTGCCAGCAGCGTGGTGGATGGGGGCAACACCGGGGAGCTGTTTTTT.

This clone was observed a single time. The chain uses TRBV19 and TRBJ1-5, with 9 bases lining up with TRBD1. V dropped 7 bases and J dropped 0; count of bases not matched to a gene: 4. This CDR3 is 15 amino acids long. In germline, CDR1 is LNHDA, CDR2 SQIVND (reference sequence). In nucleotides, the CDR3 is TGTGCCAGTAAGGAGGACAGGGGTAGCAATCAGCCCCAGCATTTT. This translates into CASKEDRGSNQPQHF.

The table lists this clone with a count of one. The chain is built from TRBV4-1 and TRBJ2-1; tentative D call: TRBD1 (6 bases). The CDR3 length is 15 residues. Looked up from germline, CDR1 is MGHRA and CDR2 is YSYEKL. Trimming left V 1 base short and J 5 bases short, with 12 bases between. CDR3 region: CASSQVDGGNNEQFF. The CDR3 region has the DNA TGCGCCAGCAGCCAAGTTGATGGGGGCAACAATGAGCAGTTCTTC.